The rows below give T cell receptor beta chains drawn from one sample of a study of blood T cell repertoires in COVID-19. Repertoires were generated with immunoSEQ multiplex PCR, while TCRdb's copy carries only in-frame clones and drops some. The table lists 200,000 to 250,000 clones, around 82% of them singletons. The source material was PBMCs or T cells enriched from blood (not recorded which). Source of these receptors: a woman aged 40 to 50 who had been exposed to COVID-19. CDR3s include the opening cysteine and the closing phenylalanine or tryptophan. D genes are given only for firm matches. Some rows mark clone size as missing; the rest say once, few, many or name a class of expanded clone.

16 TRBD1 TRBJ1-6 NA TRBV10-3 TGTGCCATCAGTGATTCAAATACAGGGGATATCGCACCCCTCCACTTT CAISDSNTGDIAPLHF
13 TRBD1 TRBJ1-1 NA TRBV19 TGTGCCAGTAACCCGACAGGGGGCACTGAAGCTTTCTTT CASNPTGGTEAFF
12 NA TRBJ2-7 NA TRBV18 TGTGCCAGCTCACCCCCGGGTCCCGAGCAGTACTTC CASSPPGPEQYF
13 TRBD1 TRBJ1-2 NA TRBV10-3 TGTGCCACGTCGGAGGACAGGACTTATGGCTACACCTTC CATSEDRTYGYTF
15 TRBD1 TRBJ1-4 NA TRBV7-9 TGTGCCAGCAGCTTTTTTACAGGGGGAGATGAAAAACTGTTTTTT CASSFFTGGDEKLFF
15 TRBD1 TRBJ1-2 NA TRBV25-1 TGTGCCAGCAGTCCCACAGGGGGGGGGACCTATGGCTACACCTTC CASSPTGGGTYGYTF
15 NA TRBJ1-4 NA TRBV19 TGTGCCAGTAGCGGCCAACTCAGGAGGGGCGAAAAACTGTTTTTT CASSGQLRRGEKLFF
13 NA TRBJ1-1 NA TRBV5-5 TGTGCCAGCAGCTCCTGGACAGTATTTGAAGCTTTCTTT CASSSWTVFEAFF
15 NA TRBJ2-7 NA TRBV7-9 TGTGCCAGCAGCTCTGGAGGGGTCGGAACCTACGAGCAGTACTTC CASSSGGVGTYEQYF
13 NA TRBJ1-1 few TRBV28 TGTGCCAGCAGTTCCCGCGAAAACACTGAAGCTTTCTTT CASSSRENTEAFF
14 NA TRBJ2-3 NA TRBV4-1 TGCGCCAGCAGCCAAGGGACCAGGAGGGATACGCAGTATTTT CASSQGTRRDTQYF
12 TRBD1 TRBJ2-3 few TRBV14 TGTGCCAGTAGACAGGGAGCAGATACGCAGTATTTT CASRQGADTQYF
16 NA TRBJ2-6 NA TRBV3-1/TRBV3-2 TGTGCCAGCAGCCAAGTCTCTAGGTCTGGGGCCAACGTCCTGACTTTC CASSQVSRSGANVLTF
15 NA TRBJ1-1 NA TRBV19 TGTGCCAGTAGTACATCCTCGGACAGCAACACTGAAGCTTTCTTT CASSTSSDSNTEAFF
13 NA TRBJ1-1 NA TRBV2 TGTGCCAGCAGGGGCCAACAGGACACTGAAGCTTTCTTT CASRGQQDTEAFF
17 TRBD2 TRBJ2-2 NA TRBV3-1/TRBV3-2 TGTGCCAGCAGCCAAGCCGGACTAGCCCCGAACACCGGGGAGCTGTTTTTT CASSQAGLAPNTGELFF
16 TRBD2 TRBJ2-3 NA TRBV4-1 TGCGCCAGCAGCCAAAACGCGGGCGGGGGGGCAGATACGCAGTATTTT CASSQNAGGGADTQYF
16 NA TRBJ2-3 NA TRBV3-1/TRBV3-2 TGTGCCAGCAGCCAAGACCAGGCCACTAGCACAGATACGCAGTATTTT CASSQDQATSTDTQYF
15 NA TRBJ2-7 NA TRBV6-5 TGTGCCAGCAGTAGCCCCAGGGGTTACTGGTACGAGCAGTACTTC CASSSPRGYWYEQYF
14 NA TRBJ1-2 NA TRBV7-6 TGTGCCAGCAGCTCCGGGGGTGGCCAAGGCGGCTACACCTTC CASSSGGGQGGYTF
14 NA TRBJ1-3 NA TRBV13 TGTGCCAGCAGCTTTCGGGGGTGGGGAAACACCATATATTTT CASSFRGWGNTIYF
14 NA TRBJ1-6 NA TRBV6-6 TGTGCCAGCAGCGAACTTATCAGGGGTTCACCCCTCCACTTT CASSELIRGSPLHF
15 NA TRBJ2-3 NA TRBV12-5 TGTGCTAGTGTTAACTTTCGGGTAAGCACAGATACGCAGTATTTT CASVNFRVSTDTQYF
15 TRBD2 TRBJ2-1 NA TRBV28 TGTGCCAGCAGTACGAGCGGGGGGACTTACAATGAGCAGTTCTTC CASSTSGGTYNEQFF
15 TRBD2 TRBJ2-1 NA TRBV14 TGTGCCAGCACCCGAGGGGGACTAGCAACTAATGAGCAGTTCTTC CASTRGGLATNEQFF
15 TRBD1 TRBJ2-4 NA TRBV5-1 TGCGCCAGCAGCCCGACAGGGTTTGAGGGAAACATTCAGTACTTC CASSPTGFEGNIQYF
16 NA TRBJ1-6 NA TRBV9 TGTGCCAGCAGCGCTCAGGAAAGCTCCTATAATTCACCCCTCCACTTT CASSAQESSYNSPLHF
15 NA TRBJ1-4 NA TRBV7-9 TGTGCCAGCAGCATGCTTCGGGGGGAGGGCGAAAAACTGTTTTTT CASSMLRGEGEKLFF
16 TRBD1 TRBJ1-6 NA TRBV28 TGTGCCAGCAGTGCCCCGACAGGGACCCCTAATTCACCCCTCCACTTT CASSAPTGTPNSPLHF
16 TRBD1 TRBJ1-1 NA TRBV7-8 TGTGCCAGCAGCCCCCGGACAGGGGGCTTGGGCACTGAAGCTTTCTTT CASSPRTGGLGTEAFF
12 NA TRBJ2-7 NA TRBV12-5 TGTGCTAGTGGTTTGGATACCTACGAGCAGTACTTC CASGLDTYEQYF
15 TRBD2 TRBJ2-3 NA TRBV7-2 TGTGCCAGCAGCGCCAGCGGGGGGTCCACAGATACGCAGTATTTT CASSASGGSTDTQYF
15 TRBD1 TRBJ1-6 NA TRBV28 TGTGCCAGCAGTTCCCCGACAGGGTCGAATTCACCCCTCCACTTT CASSSPTGSNSPLHF
13 NA TRBJ1-2 NA TRBV6-5 TGTGCCAGCAGTTACGAGATTAACTATGGCTACACCTTC CASSYEINYGYTF
12 NA TRBJ2-1 NA TRBV5-6 TGTGCCAGCAGTTGGACAGACAATGAGCAGTTCTTC CASSWTDNEQFF
19 TRBD2 TRBJ2-1 NA TRBV5-1 TGCGCCAGCAGCTCCTGGACTAGCGGGGGGGCCAATTCCTACAATGAGCAGTTCTTC CASSSWTSGGANSYNEQFF
14 TRBD1 TRBJ1-2 NA TRBV6-5 TGTGCCAGCACCGGACAGGGGGCGGCCTATGGCTACACCTTC CASTGQGAAYGYTF
15 NA TRBJ1-6 NA TRBV18 TGTGCCAGCTCAAGGGGCCTCCCAACTAATTCACCCCTCCACTTT CASSRGLPTNSPLHF
14 NA TRBJ2-7 NA TRBV7-9 TGTGCCAGCAGCTTAGTGCCAGAAGATGACGAGCAGTACTTC CASSLVPEDDEQYF
15 TRBD1 TRBJ2-7 NA TRBV9 TGTGCCAGCAGCGTAGGACAGCCAGGACAGGGCGGGCAGTACTTC CASSVGQPGQGGQYF
14 NA TRBJ1-1 NA TRBV28 TGTGCCAGCAGTTTTGCCAGGGATAACACTGAAGCTTTCTTT CASSFARDNTEAFF
16 NA TRBJ1-1 NA TRBV11-2 TGTGCCAGCAGCTTAGGGTTCGGGGGGATGAACACTGAAGCTTTCTTT CASSLGFGGMNTEAFF
15 NA TRBJ1-2 NA TRBV6-1 TGTGCCAGCAGTGAAAAACACGCTCCCCTCTATGGCTACACCTTC CASSEKHAPLYGYTF
16 TRBD1 TRBJ1-2 NA TRBV28 TGTGCCAGCAGTTTGGTTGTGACAGGGGGTTCTGGGGGCTACACCTTC CASSLVVTGGSGGYTF
12 NA TRBJ1-1 few TRBV6-1 TGTGCCAGCAGTGAAAGGGGCACTGAAGCTTTCTTT CASSERGTEAFF
14 NA TRBJ1-2 NA TRBV27 TGTGCCAGCAGAGAACAGGGAGGGGGACGTGGCTACACCTTC CASREQGGGRGYTF
16 TRBD1 TRBJ2-4 NA TRBV11-1 TGTGCCAGCAGCTTTGGGGACAGGCTAGCCAAAAACATTCAGTACTTC CASSFGDRLAKNIQYF